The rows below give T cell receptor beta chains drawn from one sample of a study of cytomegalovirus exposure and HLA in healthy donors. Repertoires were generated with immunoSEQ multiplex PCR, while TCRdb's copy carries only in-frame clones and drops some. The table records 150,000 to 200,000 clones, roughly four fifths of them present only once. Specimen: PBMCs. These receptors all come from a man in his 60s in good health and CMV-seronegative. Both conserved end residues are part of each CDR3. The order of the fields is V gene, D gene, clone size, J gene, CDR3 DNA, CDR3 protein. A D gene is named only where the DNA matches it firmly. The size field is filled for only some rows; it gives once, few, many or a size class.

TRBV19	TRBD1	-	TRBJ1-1	TGTGCCAGTAGTATAGATAGGACAGGGCCCACTGAAGCTTTCTTT	CASSIDRTGPTEAFF
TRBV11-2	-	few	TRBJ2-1	TGTGCCAGCAGCTTAGATCCTAGTTACGCCAGTGAGCAGTTCTTC	CASSLDPSYASEQFF
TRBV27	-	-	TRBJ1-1	TGTGCCAGCAGCCCCGTTGGTAGGGGCGAAGCTTTCTTT	CASSPVGRGEAFF
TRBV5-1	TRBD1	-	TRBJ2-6	TGCGCCAGCAGCCAATTTCCCCCGGGACAGAGGGCTGCTGGGGCCAACGTCCTGACTTTC	CASSQFPPGQRAAGANVLTF
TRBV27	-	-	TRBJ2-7	TGTGCCAGCAGTTTGGGTGGGAGCTACGAGCAGTACTTC	CASSLGGSYEQYF
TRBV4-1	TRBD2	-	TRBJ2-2	TGCGCCAGCAGCCAAGCCGTAGCGGGGAGAACCGGGGAGCTGTTTTTT	CASSQAVAGRTGELFF
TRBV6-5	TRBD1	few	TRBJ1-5	TGTGCCAGCAGTGGAGGACAGGTCAATCAGCCCCAGCATTTT	CASSGGQVNQPQHF
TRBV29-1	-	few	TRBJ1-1	TGCAGCTCAGCCGTCGGGGGGAACACTGAAGCTTTCTTT	CSSAVGGNTEAFF
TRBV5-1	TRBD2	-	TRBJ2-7	TGCGCCAGCAGCTCGACCTCCACTAGCGGGGCGGGTGACGAGCAGTACTTC	CASSSTSTSGAGDEQYF
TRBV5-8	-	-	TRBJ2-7	TGTGCCAGCAGCCGATGGGTCGGACGGGGAAGCGACGAGCAGTACTTC	CASSRWVGRGSDEQYF
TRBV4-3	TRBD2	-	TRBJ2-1	TGCGCCAGCAGCCAATTGGTGGGGGGGAGCTCCTACAATGAGCAGTTCTTC	CASSQLVGGSSYNEQFF
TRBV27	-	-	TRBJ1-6	TGTGCCAGCAGCCCACAGGGTTATAATTCACCCCTCCACTTT	CASSPQGYNSPLHF
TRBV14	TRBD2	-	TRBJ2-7	TGTGCCAGCAGCCAAGATCAGTCGCGGACTAGCGGGATAGGCAGGTCCTACGAGCAGTACTTC	CASSQDQSRTSGIGRSYEQYF
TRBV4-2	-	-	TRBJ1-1	TGTGCCAGCAGCCAAGATACAGGGAGTGATCTGAGAACTGAAGCTTTCTTT	CASSQDTGSDLRTEAFF
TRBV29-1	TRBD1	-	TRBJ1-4	TGCAGCGTTGTAGTAGGGGGCAGAGGTGAAAAACTGTTTTTT	CSVVVGGRGEKLFF
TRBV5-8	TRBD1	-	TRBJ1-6	TGTGCCAGCAGCCGGGACAGGGGTAACACCCCCCTCCACTTT	CASSRDRGNTPLHF
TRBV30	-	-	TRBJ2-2	TGTGCCTGGAGTGTATCGGGGTCCGGGGAGCTGTTTTTT	CAWSVSGSGELFF
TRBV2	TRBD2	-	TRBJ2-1	TGTGCCAGCAGGGGACTAGCGGGAGTCGGCACCTACAATGAGCAGTTCTTC	CASRGLAGVGTYNEQFF
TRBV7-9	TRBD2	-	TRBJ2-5	TGTGCCAGCAGCTTAGGACTAGCGGTTTACCAAGAGACCCAGTACTTC	CASSLGLAVYQETQYF
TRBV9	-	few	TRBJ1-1	TGTGCCAGCAGCGTAGTAGTAATGAACACTGAAGCTTTCTTT	CASSVVVMNTEAFF
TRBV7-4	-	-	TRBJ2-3	TGTGCCAGCAGCCTAAGCGGGGTGGACAGGGCGGTGTATGATACGCAGTATTTT	CASSLSGVDRAVYDTQYF
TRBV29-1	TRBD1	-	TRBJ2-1	TGCAGCGCCTCCGAGGGACAGGGGGATTCAGAGCAGTTCTTC	CSASEGQGDSEQFF
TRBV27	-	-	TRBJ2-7	TGTGCCAGCAGACGCCCGGGGTCCTACGAGCAGTACTTC	CASRRPGSYEQYF
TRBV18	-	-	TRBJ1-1	TGTGCCAGCTCAACCGGAGGGGCTACGAACACTGAAGCTTTCTTT	CASSTGGATNTEAFF
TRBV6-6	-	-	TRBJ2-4	TGTGCCAGCAGTTACCTGACAGAAGCCAAAAACATTCAGTACTTC	CASSYLTEAKNIQYF
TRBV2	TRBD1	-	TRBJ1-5	TGTGCCAGCAGCAATACAGGGGCGACTCAGCCCCAGCATTTT	CASSNTGATQPQHF
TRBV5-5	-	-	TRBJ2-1	TGTGCCAGCATTGGGGAGTTTCCTGGGAATGAGCAGTTCTTC	CASIGEFPGNEQFF
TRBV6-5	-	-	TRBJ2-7	TGTGCCAGCAGTTATGAAGGGAGGTACTACGAGCAGTACTTC	CASSYEGRYYEQYF